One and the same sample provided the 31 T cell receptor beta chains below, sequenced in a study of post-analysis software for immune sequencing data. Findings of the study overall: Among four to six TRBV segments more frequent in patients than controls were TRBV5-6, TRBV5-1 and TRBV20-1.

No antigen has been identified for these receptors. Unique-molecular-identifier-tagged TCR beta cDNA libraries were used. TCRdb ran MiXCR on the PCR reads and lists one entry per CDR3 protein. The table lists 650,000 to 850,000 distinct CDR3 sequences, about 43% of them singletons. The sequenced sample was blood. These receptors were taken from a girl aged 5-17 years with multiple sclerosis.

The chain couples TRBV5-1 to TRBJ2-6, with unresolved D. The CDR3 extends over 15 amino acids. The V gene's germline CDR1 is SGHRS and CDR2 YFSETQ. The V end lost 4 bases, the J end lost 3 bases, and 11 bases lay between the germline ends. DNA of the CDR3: TGCGCCAGCAGCCCGGATCTAGGTGGGGCCAACGTCCTGACTTTC. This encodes CASSPDLGGANVLTF.

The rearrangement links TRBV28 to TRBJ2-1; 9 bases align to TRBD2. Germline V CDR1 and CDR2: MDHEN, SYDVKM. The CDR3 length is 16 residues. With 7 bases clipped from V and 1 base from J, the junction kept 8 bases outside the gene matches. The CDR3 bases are TGTGCCAGCACCCCCCTTAGCGGGAGTTCCTACAATGAGCAGTTCTTC. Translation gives CASTPLSGSSYNEQFF. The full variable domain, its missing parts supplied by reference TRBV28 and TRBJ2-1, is DVKVTQSSRYLVKRTGEKVFLECVQDMDHENMFWYRQDPGLGLRLIYFSYDVKMKEKGDIPEGYSVSREKKERFSLILESASTNQTSMYLCASTPLSGSSYNEQFFGPGTRLTVL.

The CDR3 is CASSYVPGDEQYF. CDR3 nucleotides: TGCGCCAGCAGCTATGTTCCCGGGGACGAGCAGTACTTC. The chain joins TRBV5-1 to TRBJ2-4, with D maybe TRBD2 (5 bases). The J call may be incorrect, as the DNA end agrees better with TRBJ2-7. The V gene's germline CDR1 is SGHRS and CDR2 YFSETQ. The CDR3 is 13 residues long.

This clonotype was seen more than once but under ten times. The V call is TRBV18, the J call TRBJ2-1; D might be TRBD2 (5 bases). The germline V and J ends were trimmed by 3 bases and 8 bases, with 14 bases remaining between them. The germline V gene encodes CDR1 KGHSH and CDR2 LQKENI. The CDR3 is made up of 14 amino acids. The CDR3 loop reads CASSPYGLADEQFF. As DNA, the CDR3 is TGTGCCAGCTCACCTTATGGTCTAGCTGATGAGCAGTTCTTC.

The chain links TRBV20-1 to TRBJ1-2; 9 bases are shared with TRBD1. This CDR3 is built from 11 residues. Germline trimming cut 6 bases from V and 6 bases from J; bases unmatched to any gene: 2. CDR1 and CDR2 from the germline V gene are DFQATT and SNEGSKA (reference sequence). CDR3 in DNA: TGCAGTGCCAGACAGGGGGATGGCTACACCTTC. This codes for CSARQGDGYTF.

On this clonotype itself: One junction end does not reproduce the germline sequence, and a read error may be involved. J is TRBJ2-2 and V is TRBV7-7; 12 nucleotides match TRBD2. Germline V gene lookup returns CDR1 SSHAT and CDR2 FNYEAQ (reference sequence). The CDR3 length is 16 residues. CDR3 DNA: TGTGCTAGCAGCCCTAGGACTAGCGGGACTACCGGGGAGCTGTTTTTT. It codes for CASSPRTSGTTGELFF.

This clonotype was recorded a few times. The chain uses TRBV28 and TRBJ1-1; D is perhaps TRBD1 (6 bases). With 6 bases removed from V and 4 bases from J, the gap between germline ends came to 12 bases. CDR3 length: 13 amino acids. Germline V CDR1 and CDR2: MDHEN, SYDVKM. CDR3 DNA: TGTGCCAGCAGGACACAGGGCAGCACTGAAGCTTTCTTT. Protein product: CASRTQGSTEAFF.

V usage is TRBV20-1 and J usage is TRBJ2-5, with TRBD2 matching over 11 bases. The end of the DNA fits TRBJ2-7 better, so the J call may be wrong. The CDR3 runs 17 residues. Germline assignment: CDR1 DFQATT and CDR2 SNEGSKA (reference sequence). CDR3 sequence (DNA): TGCAGTGCTAGAGATGGACGAGGACTAGCGGGCGGCCACGAGCAGTACTTC. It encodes CSARDGRGLAGGHEQYF.

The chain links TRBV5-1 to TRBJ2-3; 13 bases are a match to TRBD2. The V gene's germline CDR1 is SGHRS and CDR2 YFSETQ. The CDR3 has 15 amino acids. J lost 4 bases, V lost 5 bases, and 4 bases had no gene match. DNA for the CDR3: TGCGCCAGCAGGGACGGACTAGCGGGAGCAGATACGCAGTATTTT. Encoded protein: CASRDGLAGADTQYF.

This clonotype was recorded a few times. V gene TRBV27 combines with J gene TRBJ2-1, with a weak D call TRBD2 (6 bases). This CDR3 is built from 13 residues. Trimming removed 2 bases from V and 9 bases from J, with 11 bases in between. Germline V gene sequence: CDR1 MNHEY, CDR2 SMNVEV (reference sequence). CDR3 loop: CASSLAGSSEQFF. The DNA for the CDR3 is TGTGCCAGCAGTTTAGCGGGAAGCTCTGAGCAGTTCTTC.

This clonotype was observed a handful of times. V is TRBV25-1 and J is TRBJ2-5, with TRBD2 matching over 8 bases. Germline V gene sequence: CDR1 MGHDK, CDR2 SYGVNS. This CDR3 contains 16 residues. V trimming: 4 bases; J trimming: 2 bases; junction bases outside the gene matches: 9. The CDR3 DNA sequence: TGTGCCAGCAGTGTGAGGGCTAGCGGGCCACAAGAGACCCAGTACTTC. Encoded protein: CASSVRASGPQETQYF.

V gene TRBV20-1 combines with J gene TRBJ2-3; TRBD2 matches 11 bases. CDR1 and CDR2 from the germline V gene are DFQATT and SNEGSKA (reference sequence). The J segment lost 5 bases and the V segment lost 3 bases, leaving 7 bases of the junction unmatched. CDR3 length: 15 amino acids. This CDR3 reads CSASVLAGVKDTQYF. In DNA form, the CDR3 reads TGCAGTGCTAGTGTACTAGCGGGAGTTAAAGATACGCAGTATTTT.

CDR3 sequence reads: CATRDLSSREQYF. As DNA, the CDR3 is TGTGCCACCCGCGATCTGAGCTCTAGGGAGCAGTACTTC. The V and J genes are TRBV7-8 and TRBJ2-7; D not resolved. The CDR3 consists of 13 residues. V lost 10 bases, J lost 7 bases, and 20 bases lay in between. In germline, CDR1 is SGHVS, CDR2 FQNEAQ.

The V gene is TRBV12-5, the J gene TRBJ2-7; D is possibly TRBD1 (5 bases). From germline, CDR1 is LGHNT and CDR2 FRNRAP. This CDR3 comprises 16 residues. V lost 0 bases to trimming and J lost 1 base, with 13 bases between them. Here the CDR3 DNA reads TGTGCTAGTGGTTTGGTTCGTGGGGCGGCTTCCTACGAGCAGTACTTC. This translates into CASGLVRGAASYEQYF. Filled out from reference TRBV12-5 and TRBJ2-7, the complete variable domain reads DARVTQTPRHKVTEMGQEVTMRCQPILGHNTVFWYRQTMMQGLELLAYFRNRAPLDDSGMPKDRFSAEMPDATLATLKIQPSEPRDSAVYFCASGLVRGAASYEQYFGPGTRLTVT.

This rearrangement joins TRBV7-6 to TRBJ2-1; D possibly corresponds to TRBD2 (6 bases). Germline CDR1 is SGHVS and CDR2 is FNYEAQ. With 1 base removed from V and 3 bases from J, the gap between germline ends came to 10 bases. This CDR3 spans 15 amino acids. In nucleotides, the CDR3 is TGTGCCAGCAGCTTAGAAGGGAGGAACTACAATGAGCAGTTCTTC. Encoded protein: CASSLEGRNYNEQFF.

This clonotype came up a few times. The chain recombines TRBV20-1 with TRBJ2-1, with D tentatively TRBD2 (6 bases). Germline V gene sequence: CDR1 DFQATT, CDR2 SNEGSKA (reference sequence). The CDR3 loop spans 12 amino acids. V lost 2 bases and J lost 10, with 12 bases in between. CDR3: CSARMAGREQFF. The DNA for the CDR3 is TGCAGTGCTAGAATGGCGGGACGGGAGCAGTTCTTC.

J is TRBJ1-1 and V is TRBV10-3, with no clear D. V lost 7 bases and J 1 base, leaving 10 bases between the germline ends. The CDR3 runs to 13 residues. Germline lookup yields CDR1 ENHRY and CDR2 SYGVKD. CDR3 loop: CAITGEGNTEAFF. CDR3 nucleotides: TGTGCCATCACCGGGGAGGGGAACACTGAAGCTTTCTTT.

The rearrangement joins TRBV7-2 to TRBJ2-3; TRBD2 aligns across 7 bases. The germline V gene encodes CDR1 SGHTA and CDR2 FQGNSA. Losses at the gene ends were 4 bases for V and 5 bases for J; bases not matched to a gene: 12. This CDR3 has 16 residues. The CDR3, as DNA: TGTGCCAGCAGCTCCCGAGCCGGGACTACCAGAGATACGCAGTATTTT. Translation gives CASSSRAGTTRDTQYF.

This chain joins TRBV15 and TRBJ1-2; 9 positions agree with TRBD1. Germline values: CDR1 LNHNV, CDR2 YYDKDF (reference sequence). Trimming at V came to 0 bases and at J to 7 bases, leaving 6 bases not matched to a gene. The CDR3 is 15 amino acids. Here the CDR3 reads CATSRDRTGVFGYTF. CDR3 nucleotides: TGTGCCACCAGCAGAGATCGGACAGGGGTTTTTGGCTACACCTTC.

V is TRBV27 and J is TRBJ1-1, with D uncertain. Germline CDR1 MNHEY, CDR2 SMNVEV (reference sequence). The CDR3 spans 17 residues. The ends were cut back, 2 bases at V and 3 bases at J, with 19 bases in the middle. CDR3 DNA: TGTGCCAGCAGTTTAAAAAAGGGTGCACGGCAGCACACTGAAGCTTTCTTT. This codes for CASSLKKGARQHTEAFF.

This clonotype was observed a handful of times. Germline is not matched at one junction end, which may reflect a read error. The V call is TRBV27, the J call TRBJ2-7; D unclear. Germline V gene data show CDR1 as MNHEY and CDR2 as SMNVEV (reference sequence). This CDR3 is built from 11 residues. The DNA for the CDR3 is TGTGCCAGCAGATTATACGGCGAGCAGTACTTC. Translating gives CASRLYGEQYF.

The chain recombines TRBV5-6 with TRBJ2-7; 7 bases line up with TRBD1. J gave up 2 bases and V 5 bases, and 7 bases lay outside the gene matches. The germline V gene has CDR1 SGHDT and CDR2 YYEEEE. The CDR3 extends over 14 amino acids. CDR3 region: CASSGKGAAYEQYF. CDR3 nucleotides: TGTGCCAGCAGTGGGAAGGGGGCAGCCTACGAGCAGTACTTC.

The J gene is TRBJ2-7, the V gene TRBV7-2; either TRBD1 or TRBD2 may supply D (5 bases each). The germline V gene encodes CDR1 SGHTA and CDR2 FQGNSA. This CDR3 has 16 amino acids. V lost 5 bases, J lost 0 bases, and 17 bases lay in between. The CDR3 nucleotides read TGTGCCAGCAGCCCCCCGATGGGACCCCTCTCCTACGAGCAGTACTTC. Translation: CASSPPMGPLSYEQYF.

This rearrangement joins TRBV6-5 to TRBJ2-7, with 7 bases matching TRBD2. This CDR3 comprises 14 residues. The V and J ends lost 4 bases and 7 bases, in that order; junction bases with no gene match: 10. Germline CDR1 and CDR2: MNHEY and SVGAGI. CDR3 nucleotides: TGTGCCAGCAGTTCCCGGACTAGTTCGGGAGAGCAGTACTTC. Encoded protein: CASSSRTSSGEQYF.

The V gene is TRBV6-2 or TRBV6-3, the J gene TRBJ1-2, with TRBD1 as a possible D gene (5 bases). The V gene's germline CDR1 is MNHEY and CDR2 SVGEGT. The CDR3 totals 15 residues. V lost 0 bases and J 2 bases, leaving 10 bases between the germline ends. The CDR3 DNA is TGTGCCAGCAGTTACTCGGGGCATAACAACTATGGCTACACCTTC. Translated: CASSYSGHNNYGYTF.

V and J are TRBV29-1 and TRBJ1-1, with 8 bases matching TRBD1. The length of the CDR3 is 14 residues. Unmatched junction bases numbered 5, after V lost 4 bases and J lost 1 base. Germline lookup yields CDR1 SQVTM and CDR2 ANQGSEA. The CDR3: CSVGGQVTNTEAFF. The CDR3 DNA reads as TGCAGCGTTGGGGGACAGGTCACGAACACTGAAGCTTTCTTT. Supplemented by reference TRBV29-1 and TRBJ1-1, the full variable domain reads SAVISQKPSRDICQRGTSLTIQCQVDSQVTMMFWYRQQPGQSLTLIATANQGSEATYESGFVIDKFPISRPNLTFSTLTVSNMSPEDSSIYLCSVGGQVTNTEAFFGQGTRLTVV.

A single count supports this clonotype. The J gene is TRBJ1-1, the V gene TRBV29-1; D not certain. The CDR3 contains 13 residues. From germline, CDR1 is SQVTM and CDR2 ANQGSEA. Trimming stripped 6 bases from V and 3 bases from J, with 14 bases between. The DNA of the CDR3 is TGCAGCGTCGCAACAGCGAGGGACACTGAAGCTTTCTTT. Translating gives CSVATARDTEAFF.

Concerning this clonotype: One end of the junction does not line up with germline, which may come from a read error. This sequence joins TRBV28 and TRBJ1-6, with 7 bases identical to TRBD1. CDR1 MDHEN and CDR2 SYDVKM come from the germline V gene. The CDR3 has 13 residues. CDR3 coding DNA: TGTGCCGGCAGTTTATGGGAGACAGGGCACCTCCACTTT. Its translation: CAGSLWETGHLHF.

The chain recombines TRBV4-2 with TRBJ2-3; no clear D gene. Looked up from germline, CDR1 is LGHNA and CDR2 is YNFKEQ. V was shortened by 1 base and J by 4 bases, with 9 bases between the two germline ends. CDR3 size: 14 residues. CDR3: CASSQGTPADTQYF. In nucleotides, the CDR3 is TGTGCCAGCAGCCAAGGGACGCCTGCAGATACGCAGTATTTT.

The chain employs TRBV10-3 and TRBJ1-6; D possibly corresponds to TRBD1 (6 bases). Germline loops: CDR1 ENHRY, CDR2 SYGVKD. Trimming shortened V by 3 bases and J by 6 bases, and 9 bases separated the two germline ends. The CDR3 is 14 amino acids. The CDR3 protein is CAISERQVNSPLHF. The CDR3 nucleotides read TGTGCCATCAGTGAACGACAGGTTAATTCACCCCTCCACTTT.

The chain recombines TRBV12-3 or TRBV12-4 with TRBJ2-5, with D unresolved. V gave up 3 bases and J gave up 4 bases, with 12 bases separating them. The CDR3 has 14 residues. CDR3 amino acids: CASSFNVMGETQYF. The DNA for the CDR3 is TGTGCCAGCAGTTTTAATGTTATGGGAGAGACCCAGTACTTC.